Detailed here is one T cell receptor (beta chain). Its antigen is still unknown. No much larger clonotype is one base removed from it; base qualities were not supplied. The data were obtained in a study of a mutant IDH1 vaccine in newly diagnosed glioma (dated by TCRdb to about 2021). With regard to the full study: Vaccination began 4-6 weeks after radiotherapy alone, or alongside temozolomide cycles in the chemotherapy-containing groups. Visit V12 was the week-35 safety follow-up and visit V13 was the week-47 end of study. Peripheral blood samples were drawn at six visits, namely V03 (baseline), V05, V07, V10, V12 and V13. For exploratory analyses, around 26 treated patients had longitudinal TCRB deep sequencing done wherever samples were available. Before enrollment, most patients had been given radiochemotherapy with temozolomide as standard therapy, while the rest had received either radiotherapy alone or temozolomide alone. Of the roughly 34 treated patients, 62.5% were male and approximately 38% were female, and a mean age of about 37 years was recorded. Overall study results and their limits: It was noted by the authors that analyses of patient blood samples could not be reproduced owing to sample limitations. Immune responses induced by the vaccine were seen in over 80% of patients across multiple MHC alleles. No apparent relationship was observed between pseudoprogression and alterations in the top peripheral T cell clonotypes detected by TCRB sequencing. PBMC samples for TCRB deep sequencing were selected based on availability.

V is reduced by 7 bases and J by 7 bases, leaving a spacing of 17 bases between them. CDR3 length: 13 amino acids, cysteine to phenylalanine. Only the CDR3 region is kept as DNA, spanning 39 bases read in frame from base 1. The germline V gene sets CDR1 to MDHEN and CDR2 to SYDVKM. The library was made by the immunoSEQ multiplex PCR assay. Rearranged TCR beta chain sequences were amplified using the hsTCRB Kit according to the manufacturer's protocol. Sequencing of TCRB libraries was carried out on an Illumina MiSeq. The study's own analysis went as follows. The proprietary platform of the kit vendor was used for demultiplexing, trimming and gene mapping. This immuneACCESS table, as held by TCRdb, lists in-frame sequences with V and J called but not all clones. Of the missing ones, under half trace to an unresolved V gene in checked studies; the others have no known cause. V, J and clone size were drawn from that table, and D and trimming were deduced from the DNA. The sample profile shows approximately 61,000 clones; 81% of them were found once. The ten largest account for 5% to 7% of the sample.

Reading the label with the study, this specimen's time point is: week 35, safety follow-up. A 20-mer mutant IDH1 peptide at 300 micrograms in Montanide made up each vaccine dose, which was injected subcutaneously together with topical imiquimod. Across visits V03 through V10, patients got a total of eight vaccinations, given in weeks 1, 3, 5, 7, 11, 15, 19 and 23. The donors had newly diagnosed IDH1-mutant astrocytomas of WHO grade 3 or 4 that showed loss of nuclear ATRX. The samples were drawn from NOA16, a multicentre, single-arm, open-label phase I trial in Germany that tested a mutant IDH1 peptide vaccine in humans for the first time. Genomic DNA for TCRB sequencing was isolated from EDTA blood with the DNeasy Blood and Tissue Kit.

The source of this sequence is a man between 35 and 55 years old with glioma. The starting material was PBMCs, obtained from a glioma patient whose treatment included an IDH1 peptide vaccine. The chain was built from TRBV28 and TRBJ2-7; the D gene may be TRBD1 or TRBD2, since each aligns over 7 bases. The sequence in DNA is TGTGCCAGCACCCCAGGGGGGGCTAGGGAGCAGTACTTC. It is translated as CASTPGGAREQYF. Beyond the CDR3, the reference TRBV28 and TRBJ2-7 genes provide the residues; the full variable domain reads: DVKVTQSSRYLVKRTGEKVFLECVQDMDHENMFWYRQDPGLGLRLIYFSYDVKMKEKGDIPEGYSVSREKKERFSLILESASTNQTSMYLCASTPGGAREQYFGPGTRLTVT.